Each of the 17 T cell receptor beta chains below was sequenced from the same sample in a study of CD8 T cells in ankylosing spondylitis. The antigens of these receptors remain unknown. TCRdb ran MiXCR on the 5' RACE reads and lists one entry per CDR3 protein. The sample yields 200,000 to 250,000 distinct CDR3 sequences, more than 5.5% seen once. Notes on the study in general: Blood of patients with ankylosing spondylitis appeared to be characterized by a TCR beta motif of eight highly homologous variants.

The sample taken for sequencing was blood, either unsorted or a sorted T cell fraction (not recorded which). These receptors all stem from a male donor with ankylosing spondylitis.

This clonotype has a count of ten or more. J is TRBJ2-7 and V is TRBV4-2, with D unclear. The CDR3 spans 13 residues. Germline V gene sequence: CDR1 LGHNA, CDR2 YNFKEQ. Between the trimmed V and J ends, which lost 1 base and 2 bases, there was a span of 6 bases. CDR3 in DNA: TGTGCCAGCAGCCAAGGCGTAACCTACGAGCAGTACTTC. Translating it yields CASSQGVTYEQYF.

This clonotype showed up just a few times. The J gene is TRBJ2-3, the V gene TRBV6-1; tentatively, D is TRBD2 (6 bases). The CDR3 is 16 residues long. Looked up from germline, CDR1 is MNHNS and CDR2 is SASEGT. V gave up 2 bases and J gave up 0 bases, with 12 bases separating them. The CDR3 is CASSEIAASSTDTQYF. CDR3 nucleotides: TGTGCCAGCAGTGAAATAGCGGCCTCTAGCACAGATACGCAGTATTTT.

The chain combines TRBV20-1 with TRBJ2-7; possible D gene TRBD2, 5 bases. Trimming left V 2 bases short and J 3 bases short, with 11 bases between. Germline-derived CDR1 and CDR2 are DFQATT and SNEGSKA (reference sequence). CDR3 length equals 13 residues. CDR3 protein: CSARSLGGYEQYF. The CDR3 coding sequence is TGCAGTGCTAGATCCTTAGGAGGCTACGAGCAGTACTTC.

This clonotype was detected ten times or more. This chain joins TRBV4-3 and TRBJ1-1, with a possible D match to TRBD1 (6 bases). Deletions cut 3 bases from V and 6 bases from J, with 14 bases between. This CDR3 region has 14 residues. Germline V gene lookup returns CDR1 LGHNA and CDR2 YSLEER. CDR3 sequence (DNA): TGCGCCAGCAGCCATAAGACAGGAGGAGCTGAAGCTTTCTTT. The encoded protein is CASSHKTGGAEAFF.

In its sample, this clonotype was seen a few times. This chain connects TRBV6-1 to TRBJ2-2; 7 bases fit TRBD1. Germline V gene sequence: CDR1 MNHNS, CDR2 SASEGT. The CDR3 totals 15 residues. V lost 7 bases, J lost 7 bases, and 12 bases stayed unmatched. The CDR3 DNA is TGTGCCAGCACATCACCGGGACAGACGTTCGGGGAGCTGTTTTTT. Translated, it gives CASTSPGQTFGELFF.

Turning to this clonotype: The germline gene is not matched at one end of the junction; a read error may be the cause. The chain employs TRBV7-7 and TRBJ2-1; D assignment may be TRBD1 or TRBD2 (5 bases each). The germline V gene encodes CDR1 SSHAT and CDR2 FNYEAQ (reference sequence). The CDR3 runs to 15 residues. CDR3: CASSSGTENYNEQFF. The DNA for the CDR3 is TGTGCTAGCAGCTCCGGGACGGAAAATTACAATGAGCAGTTCTTC. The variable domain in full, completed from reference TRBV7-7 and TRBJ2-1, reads GAGVSQSPRYKVTKRGQDVTLRCDPISSHATLYWYQQALGQGPEFLTYFNYEAQPDKSGLPSDRFSAERPEGSISTLTIQRTEQRDSAMYRCASSSGTENYNEQFFGPGTRLTVL.

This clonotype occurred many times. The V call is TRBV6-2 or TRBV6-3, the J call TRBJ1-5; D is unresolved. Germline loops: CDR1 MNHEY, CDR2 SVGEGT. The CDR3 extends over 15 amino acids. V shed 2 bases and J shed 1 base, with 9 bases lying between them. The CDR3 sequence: CASSYGLRSNQPQHF. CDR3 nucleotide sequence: TGTGCCAGCAGTTACGGGCTCCGGAGCAATCAGCCCCAGCATTTT.

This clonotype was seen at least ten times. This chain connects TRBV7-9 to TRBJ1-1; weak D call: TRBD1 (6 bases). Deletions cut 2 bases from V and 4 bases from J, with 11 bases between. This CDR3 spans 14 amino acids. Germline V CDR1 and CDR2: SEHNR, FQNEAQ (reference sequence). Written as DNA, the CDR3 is TGTGCCAGCAGCTTACAGGGGTTGGGCACTGAAGCTTTCTTT. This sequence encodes CASSLQGLGTEAFF.

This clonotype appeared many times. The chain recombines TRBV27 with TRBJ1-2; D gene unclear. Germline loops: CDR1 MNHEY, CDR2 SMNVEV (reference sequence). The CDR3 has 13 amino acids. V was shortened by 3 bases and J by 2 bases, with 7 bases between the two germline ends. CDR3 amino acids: CASSFGQNYGYTF. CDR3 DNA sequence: TGTGCCAGCAGTTTCGGGCAGAACTATGGCTACACCTTC.

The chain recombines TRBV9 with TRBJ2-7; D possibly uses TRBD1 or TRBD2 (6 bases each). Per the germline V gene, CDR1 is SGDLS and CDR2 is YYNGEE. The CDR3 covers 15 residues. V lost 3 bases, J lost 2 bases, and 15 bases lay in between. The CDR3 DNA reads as TGTGCCAGCAGCGCTACAGGGACTGTGACCTACGAGCAGTACTTC. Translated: CASSATGTVTYEQYF.

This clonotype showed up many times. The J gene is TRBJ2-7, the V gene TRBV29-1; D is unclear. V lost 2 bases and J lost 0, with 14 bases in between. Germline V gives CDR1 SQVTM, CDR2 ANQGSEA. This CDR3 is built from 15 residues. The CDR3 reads CSVETTGRSSYEQYF. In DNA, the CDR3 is TGCAGCGTTGAAACAACCGGCCGCAGCTCCTACGAGCAGTACTTC.

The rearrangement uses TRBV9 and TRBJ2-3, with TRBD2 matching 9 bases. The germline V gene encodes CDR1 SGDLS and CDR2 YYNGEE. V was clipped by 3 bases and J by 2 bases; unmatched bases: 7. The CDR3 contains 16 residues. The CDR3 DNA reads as TGTGCCAGCAGCGCAGCGGGGGGCTCCTCCACAGATACGCAGTATTTT. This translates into CASSAAGGSSTDTQYF.

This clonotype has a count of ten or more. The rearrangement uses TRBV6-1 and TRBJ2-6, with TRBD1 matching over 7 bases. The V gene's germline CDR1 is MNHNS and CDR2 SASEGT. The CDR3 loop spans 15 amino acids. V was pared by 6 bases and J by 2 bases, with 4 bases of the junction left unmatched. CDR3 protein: CASRTTGAGANVLTF. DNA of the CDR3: TGTGCCAGCAGAACTACAGGGGCTGGGGCCAACGTCCTGACTTTC.

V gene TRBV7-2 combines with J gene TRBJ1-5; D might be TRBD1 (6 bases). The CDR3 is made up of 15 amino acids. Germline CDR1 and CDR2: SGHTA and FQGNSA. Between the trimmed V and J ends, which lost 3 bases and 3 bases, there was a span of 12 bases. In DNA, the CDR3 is TGTGCCAGCAGCTTTCACAGGGCCTCCAATCAGCCCCAGCATTTT. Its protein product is CASSFHRASNQPQHF.

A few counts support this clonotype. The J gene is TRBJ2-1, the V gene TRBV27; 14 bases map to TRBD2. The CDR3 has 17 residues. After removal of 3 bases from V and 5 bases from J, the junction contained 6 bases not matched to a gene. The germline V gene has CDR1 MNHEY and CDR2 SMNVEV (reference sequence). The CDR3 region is CASSFPGGLAGDNEQFF. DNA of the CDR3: TGTGCCAGCAGTTTCCCTGGGGGACTAGCGGGAGACAATGAGCAGTTCTTC.

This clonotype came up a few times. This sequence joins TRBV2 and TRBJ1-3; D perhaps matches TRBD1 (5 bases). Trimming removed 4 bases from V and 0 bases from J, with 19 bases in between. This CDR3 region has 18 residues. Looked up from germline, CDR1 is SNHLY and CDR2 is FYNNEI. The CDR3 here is CASSGMGGSLNSGNTIYF. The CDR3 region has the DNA TGTGCCAGCAGTGGTATGGGGGGGAGCCTTAACTCTGGAAACACCATATATTTT.

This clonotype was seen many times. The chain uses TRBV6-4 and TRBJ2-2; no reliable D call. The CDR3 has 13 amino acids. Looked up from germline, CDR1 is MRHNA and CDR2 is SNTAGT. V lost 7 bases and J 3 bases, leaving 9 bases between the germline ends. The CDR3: CASKGRDTGELFF. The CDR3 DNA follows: TGTGCCAGCAAGGGAAGGGACACCGGGGAGCTGTTTTTT.